The next 6 T cell receptor beta chains were all read from a single sample in a study of beta chain features in type 1 diabetes. The authors reverse transcribed all of the isolated RNA, so sequencing captured expressed TCRB transcripts. Data came from immunoSEQ multiplex PCR; TCRdb stores just in-frame clones and leaves some out. The sample has 350,000 to 450,000 clones, about 15% seen once; the top ten hold roughly 0.019%. Sequences were obtained from naive CD4+ T cells from blood. The receptors here all came from a woman aged 18-29 years in good health.

The sample holds a few counts of this clone. This chain links TRBV29-1 with TRBJ2-2; 8 positions agree with TRBD1. CDR3 size: 14 residues. With V trimmed by 5 bases and J by 6 bases, 8 bases remained unmatched. The germline V gene encodes CDR1 SQVTM and CDR2 ANQGSEA. The CDR3 region is CSVFGQGDAGELFF. In DNA form, the CDR3 reads TGCAGCGTTTTTGGACAGGGAGATGCCGGGGAGCTGTTTTTT.

Only a few counts were recorded for this clone. V and J are TRBV7-2 and TRBJ2-1; D not resolved. This CDR3 has 13 residues. The V and J ends lost 5 bases and 7 bases respectively, with 12 bases between them. Germline CDR1 SGHTA, CDR2 FQGNSA. The DNA for the CDR3 is TGTGCCAGCAGCCCAGAGGTGAAGAATGAGCAGTTCTTC. Translating it yields CASSPEVKNEQFF.

This chain connects TRBV6-6 to TRBJ2-1; 9 bases are shared with TRBD2. The CDR3 consists of 15 residues. J gave up 7 bases and V 3 bases, and 7 bases lay outside the gene matches. In germline, CDR1 is MNHNY, CDR2 SVGAGI (reference sequence). CDR3 region: CASSYLAGVGNEQFF. The CDR3 nucleotides read TGTGCCAGCAGTTATTTAGCGGGAGTGGGAAATGAGCAGTTCTTC.

V is TRBV28 and J is TRBJ2-2; D is undetermined. Germline CDR1 and CDR2: MDHEN and SYDVKM. V lost 7 bases to trimming and J lost 8 bases, with 17 bases between them. The CDR3 totals 14 residues. The CDR3 DNA sequence: TGTGCCAGCAATCCGAACCCACGGTCAGGGGAGCTGTTTTTT. Encoded protein: CASNPNPRSGELFF.

There are a few counts of this clone. The J gene is TRBJ2-3, the V gene TRBV10-3; 7 nucleotides match TRBD2. The V gene's germline CDR1 is ENHRY and CDR2 SYGVKD. The J segment lost 1 base and the V segment lost 5 bases, leaving 3 bases of the junction unmatched. The CDR3 is 14 residues long. The CDR3 nucleotides read TGTGCCATCAGTAGCGGGATCGGCACAGATACGCAGTATTTT. Residues: CAISSGIGTDTQYF.

This chain uses TRBV5-1 with TRBJ2-1; perhaps TRBD2 as D (6 bases). The V end lost 0 bases, the J end lost 2 bases, and 9 bases lay between the germline ends. Germline lookup yields CDR1 SGHRS and CDR2 YFSETQ. The CDR3 spans 15 residues. CDR3 loop: CASSLVAVAYNEQFF. The CDR3 DNA reads as TGCGCCAGCAGCTTGGTAGCGGTAGCCTACAATGAGCAGTTCTTC.